One sample yielded the 30 T cell receptor beta chains listed below, sequenced in a study of T cell changes during pregnancy in multiple sclerosis. Some clones are missing from TCRdb's copy, which holds only in-frame ones; the method was immunoSEQ multiplex PCR. The sample has fewer than 65,000 clones, 91% seen once. Sequenced material: peripheral blood, taken in the third trimester of pregnancy. These TCRs come from a female donor in good health, enrolled as a control in a pregnancy study.

The V call is TRBV18, the J call TRBJ2-5, with D perhaps TRBD2 (5 bases). The V end was cut by 4 bases, the J end by 5 bases, with 11 bases between. Germline V gene lookup returns CDR1 KGHSH and CDR2 LQKENI. This CDR3 contains 13 residues. CDR3 protein: CASSLGGPETQYF. CDR3 nucleotide sequence: TGTGCCAGCTCACTGGGCGGGCCGGAGACCCAGTACTTC.

The genes are TRBV19 and TRBJ1-1, with 8 bases lining up with TRBD1. V lost 4 bases, J lost 5 bases, and 6 bases stayed unmatched. This CDR3 is 14 amino acids long. Germline V gene data show CDR1 as LNHDA and CDR2 as SQIVND (reference sequence). The CDR3 protein is CASSRQGRGTEAFF. The CDR3 nucleotides are TGTGCCAGTAGTAGACAGGGGAGAGGGACTGAAGCTTTCTTT.

The chain joins TRBV19 to TRBJ1-1, with D tentatively TRBD1 (5 bases). Between the trimmed V and J ends, which lost 7 bases and 5 bases, there was a span of 17 bases. Per germline, CDR1 LNHDA and CDR2 SQIVND (reference sequence). The CDR3 runs 14 residues. CDR3 DNA: TGTGCCAGTACCCGGTATGTGGGGGGGACTGAAGCTTTCTTT. Amino acids: CASTRYVGGTEAFF.

The chain has TRBV19 and TRBJ2-7, with D perhaps TRBD2 (6 bases). With 1 base removed from V and 7 bases from J, the gap between germline ends came to 14 bases. The CDR3 runs to 14 residues. Germline CDR1 reads LNHDA; CDR2 reads SQIVND (reference sequence). In DNA form, the CDR3 reads TGTGCCAGTAGTATAGTCCCGGGGACTGAGGAGCAGTACTTC. The encoded protein is CASSIVPGTEEQYF.

This chain uses TRBV30 with TRBJ1-2; tentatively, D is TRBD1 (5 bases). This CDR3 has 16 residues. The V end lost 0 bases, the J end lost 7 bases, and 21 bases lay between the germline ends. From germline, CDR1 is GTSNPN and CDR2 SVGIG (reference sequence). The CDR3 loop is CAWSVRAPGRSGGYTF. DNA of the CDR3: TGTGCCTGGAGTGTACGCGCACCAGGGCGGTCGGGTGGCTACACCTTC.

This clone has a single count. CDR3 in DNA: TGTGCCAGCAGTTACGGGACAGGGAGTGGGGAGCTGTTTTTT. Residues: CASSYGTGSGELFF. V usage is TRBV27 and J usage is TRBJ2-2; 9 bases agree with TRBD1. Germline V gene data show CDR1 as MNHEY and CDR2 as SMNVEV (reference sequence). The CDR3 has 14 amino acids. V trimming: 4 bases; J trimming: 8 bases; junction bases outside the gene matches: 5.

The chain carries TRBV9 and TRBJ2-2, with unresolved D. V lost 0 bases to trimming and J lost 4 bases, with 4 bases between them. The CDR3 has 13 amino acids. CDR1 SGDLS and CDR2 YYNGEE come from the germline V gene. CDR3 coding DNA: TGTGCCAGCAGCGTAGACGGCACCGGGGAGCTGTTTTTT. Its protein product is CASSVDGTGELFF.

The chain combines TRBV5-1 with TRBJ2-7; TRBD1 matches at 7 bases. J was trimmed by 7 bases and V by 2 bases; bases with no gene match: 12. Germline V gene lookup returns CDR1 SGHRS and CDR2 YFSETQ. The CDR3 covers 15 residues. In DNA form, the CDR3 reads TGCGCCAGCAGCTTCACAGGGGCAATAATTGGGGAGCAGTACTTC. Its protein is CASSFTGAIIGEQYF.

Concerning this clone: The same CDR3 also results from other DNA sequences found in this sample. The chain uses TRBV2 and TRBJ2-7, with a tentative D call TRBD2 (6 bases). Germline V lookup: CDR1 SNHLY, CDR2 FYNNEI. The CDR3 is made up of 10 amino acids. V lost 6 bases, J lost 6 bases, and 6 bases lay in between. This chain's CDR3 is CASSGSEQYF. Here the CDR3 DNA reads TGTGCCAGCAGCGGGAGCGAGCAGTACTTC.

This clone was recorded a few times. The V call is TRBV19, the J call TRBJ1-6, with 7 bases lining up with TRBD1. This CDR3 contains 16 residues. Germline CDR1 reads LNHDA; CDR2 reads SQIVND (reference sequence). Trimming took 2 bases from V and 7 from J; bases not matched to a gene: 8. CDR3 loop: CASSINRQGGNSPLHF. The CDR3 DNA sequence: TGTGCCAGTAGTATAAACCGACAGGGAGGAAATTCACCCCTCCACTTT.

The rearrangement uses TRBV4-1 and TRBJ1-6; the D is unclear. The V gene lost 0 bases and the J gene lost 11 bases, with 23 bases spanning the gap. CDR3 length equals 18 residues. Germline CDR1 reads MGHRA; CDR2 reads YSYEKL. CDR3 residues: CASSQDPGSGSSRAPLHF. Written as DNA, the CDR3 is TGCGCCAGCAGCCAAGATCCGGGTTCGGGATCATCTAGGGCACCCCTCCACTTT.

V gene TRBV7-4 combines with J gene TRBJ1-2, with a weak D call TRBD1 (5 bases). This CDR3 region has 17 residues. Between the trimmed V and J ends, which lost 1 base and 4 bases, there was a span of 19 bases. Germline V gene data show CDR1 as SGHVT and CDR2 as SQSDAQ. The CDR3 loop reads CASSLVFRGGRVYGYTF. CDR3 sequence (DNA): TGTGCCAGCAGCTTAGTGTTTCGTGGCGGCAGGGTCTATGGCTACACCTTC.

This clone was recorded a few times. The rearrangement links TRBV2 to TRBJ2-1; weak D call: TRBD2 (6 bases). The ends were cut back, 3 bases at V and 8 bases at J, with 14 bases in the middle. CDR1 and CDR2 from the germline V gene are SNHLY and FYNNEI. CDR3 length: 14 residues. The CDR3 loop reads CASSETGTYDEQFF. The CDR3 DNA is TGTGCCAGCAGTGAGACCGGGACTTACGATGAGCAGTTCTTC.

The rearrangement links TRBV11-2 to TRBJ2-7; 7 nucleotides align to TRBD1. CDR3 size: 13 residues. Trimming removed 3 bases from V and 6 bases from J; junction bases left unmatched: 5. Germline CDR1 and CDR2: SGHAT and FQNNGV. The CDR3 nucleotides read TGTGCCAGCAGCTTCCGACAGGGTTTCGAGCAGTACTTC. Protein sequence: CASSFRQGFEQYF.

The chain combines TRBV6-1 with TRBJ1-5; 8 positions agree with TRBD1. Germline trimming cut 0 bases from V and 6 bases from J; bases unmatched to any gene: 4. Germline assignment: CDR1 MNHNS and CDR2 SASEGT. The CDR3 contains 15 residues. The CDR3 protein is CASSEAAGGVQPQHF. The CDR3 nucleotides read TGTGCCAGCAGTGAAGCGGCAGGGGGCGTTCAGCCCCAGCATTTT.

V gene TRBV19 combines with J gene TRBJ2-2; tentatively, D is TRBD1 (7 bases). Per germline, CDR1 LNHDA and CDR2 SQIVND (reference sequence). V shed 3 bases and J shed 7 bases, with 18 bases lying between them. The CDR3 is 16 amino acids. In DNA, the CDR3 is TGTGCCAGTAGTATGGAATTACAGGGGAGGAGCGGGGAGCTGTTTTTT. It is translated as CASSMELQGRSGELFF.

The rearrangement joins TRBV7-2 to TRBJ1-6; D is perhaps TRBD1 (5 bases). The CDR3 runs 15 residues. Germline V gives CDR1 SGHTA, CDR2 FQGNSA. Trimming took off 1 base at V and 6 bases at J, with 10 bases between the two ends. Here the CDR3 DNA reads TGTGCCAGCAGCTTAGGGTACGGGGGTAATTCACCCCTCCACTTT. This sequence encodes CASSLGYGGNSPLHF.

The rearrangement uses TRBV30 and TRBJ1-4; D might be TRBD1 (6 bases). V lost 2 bases to trimming and J lost 10 bases, with 14 bases between them. Germline values: CDR1 GTSNPN, CDR2 SVGIG (reference sequence). There are 13 residues in the CDR3. CDR3 amino acids: CAWSTLGGGKLFF. In nucleotides, the CDR3 is TGTGCCTGGAGTACTCTTGGGGGCGGAAAACTGTTTTTT.

The sample holds a few counts of this clone. The chain recombines TRBV5-1 with TRBJ2-7; 12 bases map to TRBD2. Germline loops: CDR1 SGHRS, CDR2 YFSETQ. J lost 1 base, V lost 0 bases, and 8 bases had no gene match. The CDR3 consists of 18 residues. CDR3 region: CASSLGTSGIAGSYEQYF. Written as DNA, the CDR3 is TGCGCCAGCAGCTTGGGGACTAGCGGGATTGCCGGATCCTACGAGCAGTACTTC. Supplemented by reference TRBV5-1 and TRBJ2-7, the full variable domain reads KAGVTQTPRYLIKTRGQQVTLSCSPISGHRSVSWYQQTPGQGLQFLFEYFSETQRNKGNFPGRFSGRQFSNSRSEMNVSTLELGDSALYLCASSLGTSGIAGSYEQYFGPGTRLTVT.

This clone has more than one count but fewer than ten. The CDR3 loop is CASSQGVGYTF. The CDR3 coding sequence is TGTGCCAGCAGTCAGGGGGTCGGCTACACCTTC. The chain employs TRBV6-5 and TRBJ1-2; 7 bases fit TRBD1. The V gene end was trimmed by 5 bases and the J gene end by 8 bases; junction bases not matched to a gene: 2. Germline V gene sequence: CDR1 MNHEY, CDR2 SVGAGI. This CDR3 is built from 11 residues.

The chain recombines TRBV18 with TRBJ2-5, with D perhaps matching TRBD1 (6 bases). This CDR3 contains 13 residues. Germline V gene lookup returns CDR1 KGHSH and CDR2 LQKENI. V shed 4 bases and J shed 2 bases, with 8 bases lying between them. For the CDR3, the DNA is TGTGCCAGCTCACAGGGGGAACAAGAGACCCAGTACTTC. Translated, it gives CASSQGEQETQYF.

The gene calls are TRBV5-1 and TRBJ2-5; TRBD2 might be the D (6 bases). The V end lost 4 bases, the J end lost 1 base, and 14 bases lay between the germline ends. The CDR3 is 15 residues long. Looked up from germline, CDR1 is SGHRS and CDR2 is YFSETQ. CDR3 sequence: CASSGGFSIQETQYF. The DNA of the CDR3 is TGCGCCAGCAGCGGAGGGTTCTCCATCCAAGAGACCCAGTACTTC.

The chain links TRBV5-1 to TRBJ2-2; TRBD2 might be the D (5 bases). The V and J ends lost 9 bases and 8 bases respectively, with 17 bases between them. The CDR3 runs to 13 residues. CDR1 SGHRS and CDR2 YFSETQ come from the germline V gene. DNA for the CDR3: TGCGCCACCGCGGAGGTCGGATCTGGGGAGCTGTTTTTT. The encoded protein is CATAEVGSGELFF.

The J gene is TRBJ2-5, the V gene TRBV7-9; TRBD2 aligns across 8 bases. This CDR3 contains 18 residues. V shed 5 bases, J shed 0 bases, and the junction held 14 bases outside the gene matches. The germline CDR1 and CDR2 sequences are SEHNR and FQNEAQ (reference sequence). The CDR3 DNA sequence: TGTGCCAGCAGCCCCAGAGGTCTAGCGGGTGAAAACCAAGAGACCCAGTACTTC. Its protein product is CASSPRGLAGENQETQYF.

The genes are TRBV7-8 and TRBJ1-1; D unresolved. The V and J ends lost 2 bases and 2 bases respectively, with 12 bases between them. Germline V gene sequence: CDR1 SGHVS, CDR2 FQNEAQ. The CDR3 has 15 residues. CDR3 nucleotide sequence: TGTGCCAGCAGCTTAAGGCCGGGGAGCAACACTGAAGCTTTCTTT. It specifies CASSLRPGSNTEAFF.

The DNA for the CDR3 is TGTGCCAGCAGTTTTACACACACCGGGGAGCTGTTTTTT. Its protein is CASSFTHTGELFF. The chain employs TRBV5-4 and TRBJ2-2; D call uncertain. The CDR3 totals 13 residues. Germline V gene data show CDR1 as SGHNT and CDR2 as YYREEE (reference sequence). Trimming took 5 bases from V and 3 from J, leaving 8 bases between them.

The chain uses TRBV18 and TRBJ2-7; 7 bases agree with TRBD1. The V gene end was trimmed by 3 bases and the J gene end by 1 base; junction bases not matched to a gene: 3. Per germline, CDR1 KGHSH and CDR2 LQKENI. The CDR3 loop spans 14 amino acids. CDR3 DNA: TGTGCCAGCTCACCCGGACAGGCTTCCTACGAGCAGTACTTC. Protein sequence: CASSPGQASYEQYF.

The V and J genes are TRBV20-1 and TRBJ2-1; D remains unclear. The CDR3 runs to 10 residues. The germline V gene has CDR1 DFQATT and CDR2 SNEGSKA (reference sequence). V lost 4 bases, J lost 4 bases, and 2 bases lay in between. The CDR3 coding sequence is TGCAGTGCTACGTACAATGAGCAGTTCTTC. It is translated as CSATYNEQFF.

This clone has more than one count but fewer than ten. The chain employs TRBV2 and TRBJ1-6; 9 nucleotides agree with TRBD1. The CDR3 loop spans 13 amino acids. The ends lost 7 bases at V and 12 bases at J; junction bases unmatched: 7. CDR1 is SNHLY and CDR2 is FYNNEI in the germline V gene. CDR3 DNA: TGTGCCAGCAAAGGACAGGGGTGGGTACCCCTCCACTTT. Protein sequence: CASKGQGWVPLHF.

The chain uses TRBV2 and TRBJ2-3; 8 bases map to TRBD2. This CDR3 has 16 amino acids. Germline CDR1 SNHLY, CDR2 FYNNEI. The J segment lost 1 base and the V segment lost 2 bases, leaving 5 bases of the junction unmatched. The CDR3 region has the DNA TGTGCCAGCAGTGAATGGGGTAGCGGGGGCACAGATACGCAGTATTTT. Residues: CASSEWGSGGTDTQYF. Filled out from reference TRBV2 and TRBJ2-3, the complete variable domain reads EPEVTQTPSHQVTQMGQEVILRCVPISNHLYFYWYRQILGQKVEFLVSFYNNEISEKSEIFDDQFSVERPDGSNFTLKIRSTKLEDSAMYFCASSEWGSGGTDTQYFGPGTRLTVL.